A selection of T cell receptor beta chains follows, all from one sample in a study of graft-versus-host responses after intestinal transplantation. Assay: immunoSEQ multiplex PCR; the TCRdb copy retains only in-frame clones and omits some. The sample contains 80,000 or so clones, over 80% of which appear only once. The sample in question was PBMCs, obtained 98 days after intestinal transplantation. The origin of the receptors is a human patient who received an intestinal transplant, so some T cells may come from the graft donor. Each CDR3 is given with its conserved first and last residue. D genes are given only for firm matches. Clone size appears in some rows only: once, few, many, or a class for an expanded clone.

TRBJ1-1	NA	NA	TRBV10-3	TGTGCCATCAATAGACACTTGAACACTGAAGCTTTCTTT	CAINRHLNTEAFF
TRBJ2-5	TRBD1	once	TRBV2	TGTGCCAGCAGTGAAGCTATACGGGACAGGCTCCGGACCCAGTACTTC	CASSEAIRDRLRTQYF
TRBJ2-7	TRBD1	NA	TRBV11-1	TGTGCCAGCAGCCGACAGGGTTTTTCCTACGAGCAGTACTTC	CASSRQGFSYEQYF
TRBJ2-5	NA	NA	TRBV2	TGTGCCAGCACCGGGACAAGGGAGACCCAGTACTTC	CASTGTRETQYF
TRBJ2-7	NA	NA	TRBV5-6	TGTGCCAGCAGCCCTAGCGTATCCTACGAGCAGTACTTC	CASSPSVSYEQYF
TRBJ2-3	TRBD2	NA	TRBV28	TGTGCCAGCAGTTTAGGTAGCGGGAGATCATACGATACGCAGTATTTT	CASSLGSGRSYDTQYF
TRBJ2-1	NA	NA	TRBV6-6	TGTGCCAGCAGTTACTCGAACGACAATGAGCAGTTCTTC	CASSYSNDNEQFF
TRBJ1-1	TRBD1	NA	TRBV10-2	TGCGCCAGCAGTGACCAGGGGGGCGGCACTGAAGCTTTCTTT	CASSDQGGGTEAFF
TRBJ2-3	NA	NA	TRBV2	TGTGCCCTCTCATCTGGGACTTCTAGCACAGATACGCAGTATTTT	CALSSGTSSTDTQYF
TRBJ2-3	TRBD2	NA	TRBV19	TGTGCCAGTAGTATTCCGACTAGCGGGAGCACAGATACGCAGTATTTT	CASSIPTSGSTDTQYF
TRBJ2-7	TRBD2	NA	TRBV6-1	TGTGCCAGCAGTTGGGCGGGAGGGAACTACGAGCAGTACTTC	CASSWAGGNYEQYF